Following are 20 T cell receptor beta chains from one sample sequenced in a study of technical replicates of blood from several donors (dated by TCRdb to 2017 to 2019). Library prep was done by the immunoSEQ multiplex PCR assay. The source is immuneACCESS, and TCRdb retained only in-frame sequences with V and J called. Part of the clones is not carried over; for the studies checked, unresolved V genes explain less than half of this, and the remainder is unexplained. This sample comprises some 70,000 clones, approximately 90% of them detected only once. The leading ten clones occupy roughly 4.3% of the sample. Sequencing was done on a sample of PBMCs. These receptor sequences come from a human donor in good health. Some clones in this sample may be carry-over from other donors' samples.

This sequence joins TRBV7-8 and TRBJ2-5; 10 bases map to TRBD2. The CDR3 totals 15 residues. The germline CDR1 and CDR2 sequences are SGHVS and FQNEAQ. J lost 2 bases, V lost 1 base, and 1 base had no gene match. CDR3 sequence reads: CASSLGTSGQETQYF. The CDR3 region has the DNA TGTGCCAGCAGCTTAGGGACTAGCGGACAAGAGACCCAGTACTTC.

The CDR3 DNA follows: TGTGCCAGCAGCTTAGTTCGGGGACAGGGGTTAGCTGAAGCTTTCTTT. This gives the protein CASSLVRGQGLAEAFF. The chain combines TRBV7-2 with TRBJ1-1; 10 nucleotides align to TRBD1. V trimming: 1 base; J trimming: 6 bases; junction bases outside the gene matches: 8. CDR1 and CDR2 from the germline V gene are SGHTA and FQGNSA. This CDR3 is 16 amino acids long.

This chain links TRBV9 with TRBJ2-5; a weak D match, TRBD1 (6 bases). Trimming took off 3 bases at V and 4 bases at J, with 13 bases between the two ends. The CDR3 has 14 amino acids. CDR1 and CDR2 from the germline V gene are SGDLS and YYNGEE. Here the CDR3 reads CASSAYRVGETQYF. CDR3 in DNA: TGTGCCAGCAGCGCATACAGGGTAGGAGAGACCCAGTACTTC.

J is TRBJ1-2 and V is TRBV7-2, with 9 bases identical to TRBD1. The germline gives CDR1 SGHTA, CDR2 FQGNSA. The CDR3 contains 16 residues. J was trimmed by 4 bases and V by 4 bases; bases with no gene match: 10. CDR3 in DNA: TGTGCCAGCAGCTATTTGGGACAGGGAAACAGCTATGGCTACACCTTC. The encoded protein is CASSYLGQGNSYGYTF.

The chain employs TRBV5-1 and TRBJ1-1; D is undetermined. The CDR3 covers 14 residues. The germline V and J ends were trimmed by 3 bases and 0 bases, with 9 bases remaining between them. CDR1 is SGHRS, CDR2 YFSETQ, per germline. As DNA, the CDR3 is TGCGCCAGCAGCTCGGGAGGTGTGAACACTGAAGCTTTCTTT. Amino acid sequence: CASSSGGVNTEAFF.

Note on this clone: Other nucleotide sequences from this sample produce the same CDR3. The V gene is TRBV5-1, the J gene TRBJ2-5; D not certain. V was clipped by 0 bases and J by 1 base, with 7 bases between them. Germline V CDR1 and CDR2: SGHRS, YFSETQ. The length of the CDR3 is 14 residues. The CDR3 DNA sequence: TGCGCCAGCAGCTTGGGGGCAGGCCAAGAGACCCAGTACTTC. Encoded protein: CASSLGAGQETQYF.

In DNA form, the CDR3 reads TGTGCCAGCAGTTCCCAGGGGGGACAGGTTCCCCAGCATTTT. As protein: CASSSQGGQVPQHF. The genes are TRBV2 and TRBJ1-5, with 8 nucleotides matching TRBD1. Germline assignment: CDR1 SNHLY and CDR2 FYNNEI. The CDR3 loop spans 14 amino acids. V was pared by 5 bases and J by 10 bases, with 10 bases of the junction left unmatched. Filled out from reference TRBV2 and TRBJ1-5, the complete variable domain reads EPEVTQTPSHQVTQMGQEVILRCVPISNHLYFYWYRQILGQKVEFLVSFYNNEISEKSEIFDDQFSVERPDGSNFTLKIRSTKLEDSAMYFCASSSQGGQVPQHFGDGTRLSIL.

This clone was seen once. The CDR3, as DNA: TGTGCCAGCAGAGGAGGCCCTCTTTTGGGCTACACCTTC. It specifies CASRGGPLLGYTF. The V call is TRBV2, the J call TRBJ1-2; D unresolved. The V gene's germline CDR1 is SNHLY and CDR2 FYNNEI. The CDR3 contains 13 residues. V was trimmed by 6 bases and J by 8 bases, leaving 16 bases between them. The whole variable domain, remainder taken from reference TRBV2 and TRBJ1-2, is EPEVTQTPSHQVTQMGQEVILRCVPISNHLYFYWYRQILGQKVEFLVSFYNNEISEKSEIFDDQFSVERPDGSNFTLKIRSTKLEDSAMYFCASRGGPLLGYTFGSGTRLTVV.

This clone was recorded a few times. This rearrangement joins TRBV7-7 to TRBJ1-2; D perhaps matches TRBD1 (5 bases). Germline values: CDR1 SSHAT, CDR2 FNYEAQ (reference sequence). V lost 5 bases, J lost 6 bases, and 13 bases lay in between. The CDR3 consists of 13 residues. CDR3 sequence (DNA): TGTGCCAGCAGCCCCCCCGGACATCATGGCTACACCTTC. It is translated as CASSPPGHHGYTF. The variable domain in full, with the rest retrieved from reference TRBV7-7 and TRBJ1-2, is GAGVSQSPRYKVTKRGQDVTLRCDPISSHATLYWYQQALGQGPEFLTYFNYEAQPDKSGLPSDRFSAERPEGSISTLTIQRTEQRDSAMYRCASSPPGHHGYTFGSGTRLTVV.

The V call is TRBV12-5, the J call TRBJ1-1, with D uncertain. Per germline, CDR1 LGHNT and CDR2 FRNRAP. With 6 bases removed from V and 8 bases from J, the gap between germline ends came to 10 bases. The CDR3 sequence is 11 residues long. The CDR3 coding sequence is TGTGCTAGTGGATTACAAAACGAAGCTTTCTTT. This codes for CASGLQNEAFF.

This clone was seen many times. DNA for the CDR3: TGTGCCAGCAGCTTCAGGGGTAATCAGCCCCAGCATTTT. As protein: CASSFRGNQPQHF. This rearrangement joins TRBV7-8 to TRBJ1-5, with a weak D call TRBD1 (6 bases). V lost 3 bases and J 4 bases, leaving 7 bases between the germline ends. The CDR3 sequence is 13 residues long. Germline V lookup: CDR1 SGHVS, CDR2 FQNEAQ.

The CDR3, as DNA: TGTGCCAGCAGCCCCACTTCAGCGCGATATGGCTACACCTTC. Protein: CASSPTSARYGYTF. The V and J genes are TRBV27 and TRBJ1-2, with D unclear. Germline CDR1 MNHEY, CDR2 SMNVEV (reference sequence). Deletions cut 6 bases from V and 5 bases from J, with 16 bases between. CDR3 size: 14 residues.

The rearrangement uses TRBV29-1 and TRBJ2-7; 8 bases map to TRBD1. Germline V gene data show CDR1 as SQVTM and CDR2 as ANQGSEA. The CDR3 totals 15 residues. Trimming took 5 bases from V and 1 from J; bases not matched to a gene: 10. This chain's CDR3 is CSVLFGQGLSYEQYF. The CDR3 coding sequence is TGCAGCGTTCTCTTTGGACAGGGCCTATCCTACGAGCAGTACTTC.

This chain uses TRBV6-5 with TRBJ1-6; 8 nucleotides line up with TRBD1. CDR1 is MNHEY and CDR2 is SVGAGI in the germline V gene. The J segment lost 8 bases and the V segment lost 0 bases, leaving 6 bases of the junction unmatched. The CDR3 is made up of 16 amino acids. CDR3 sequence (DNA): TGTGCCAGCAGTTACTCTAGGGTACAGGGGGATTCACCCCTCCACTTT. This gives the protein CASSYSRVQGDSPLHF.

V and J are TRBV30 and TRBJ2-7; D may be TRBD2 (5 bases). V lost 2 bases, J lost 2 bases, and 10 bases lay in between. Germline V gene lookup returns CDR1 GTSNPN and CDR2 SVGIG (reference sequence). This CDR3 region has 13 residues. This CDR3 reads CAWSPSSPYEQYF. In DNA form, the CDR3 reads TGTGCCTGGAGTCCTAGCTCCCCCTACGAGCAGTACTTC.

The chain employs TRBV7-3 and TRBJ2-7; 10 positions match TRBD2. This CDR3 region has 14 residues. Germline trimming cut 5 bases from V and 7 bases from J; bases unmatched to any gene: 8. From germline, CDR1 is SGHTA and CDR2 FQGTGA. Here the CDR3 DNA reads TGTGCCAGCAGCGAACTAGCGGGATGGGGAGAGCAGTACTTC. It yields the protein CASSELAGWGEQYF.

The chain joins TRBV6-5 to TRBJ2-5; TRBD1 agrees at 7 bases. CDR3 length: 15 residues. The trim removed 6 bases at V and 4 bases at J, leaving 11 bases unmatched. In germline, CDR1 is MNHEY, CDR2 SVGAGI. In DNA, the CDR3 is TGTGCCAGCAGCCCCGGGACAGCCAGCAGAGAGACCCAGTACTTC. The encoded protein is CASSPGTASRETQYF.

The chain carries TRBV5-6 and TRBJ2-2; the match to TRBD1 covers 8 bases. Unmatched junction bases numbered 5, after V lost 4 bases and J lost 0 bases. The germline CDR1 and CDR2 sequences are SGHDT and YYEEEE. The CDR3 has 16 residues. In nucleotides, the CDR3 is TGTGCCAGCAGCCAGAGGACAGGGACGAACACCGGGGAGCTGTTTTTT. Translation gives CASSQRTGTNTGELFF.

J is TRBJ2-7 and V is TRBV5-5, with D tentatively TRBD2 (5 bases). This CDR3 spans 16 amino acids. V was trimmed by 9 bases and J by 2 bases, leaving 24 bases between them. Germline values: CDR1 SGHKS, CDR2 YYEKEE (reference sequence). In nucleotides, the CDR3 is TGTGCCACCGCGGGTAGTGCACTACCCTTAACCTACGAGCAGTACTTC. Its translation: CATAGSALPLTYEQYF.

The chain combines TRBV6-5 with TRBJ1-1; TRBD1 aligns across 7 bases. V trimming: 6 bases; J trimming: 4 bases; junction bases outside the gene matches: 11. Looked up from germline, CDR1 is MNHEY and CDR2 is SVGAGI. This CDR3 is built from 15 residues. DNA for the CDR3: TGTGCCAGCAGAAAATCACATTCAGGGGGCACTGAAGCTTTCTTT. It specifies CASRKSHSGGTEAFF.